A selection of T cell receptor beta chains follows, all from one sample in a study of CD8 T cells in ankylosing spondylitis. TCRdb analysed the 5' RACE reads with MiXCR anew, one entry per CDR3 protein. The sample yields a few hundred thousand distinct CDR3 sequences, 9.5% to 13% seen once. The sequencing sample was made of blood, either unsorted or a sorted T cell fraction (not recorded which). All receptors derive from a female donor with ankylosing spondylitis or in good health (not recorded which). Each CDR3 is given with its conserved first and last residue. D genes are given only for firm matches. Clone size is given for some rows only: seen once, a few or many times, or a class if the clone is expanded.

- | TRBJ2-7 | few | TRBV12-3/TRBV12-4 | TGTGCCAGCAGTCCCGACCCCACCTACGAGCAGTACTTC | CASSPDPTYEQYF
TRBD1 | TRBJ2-2 | many | TRBV5-5 | TGTGCCAGCAGCTTCTCACTAGGGGGCGAGAACGGGGAGCTGTTTTTT | CASSFSLGGENGELFF
TRBD1 | TRBJ2-6 | few | TRBV9 | TGTGCCAGCAGGGGACAGGGGGATTCTGGGGCCAACGTCCTGACTTTC | CASRGQGDSGANVLTF
- | TRBJ2-1 | many | TRBV20-1 | TGCAGTGCTAGGGGGTGGAAATCCGATGAGCAGTTCTTC | CSARGWKSDEQFF
- | TRBJ2-1 | few | TRBV7-9 | TGTGCCAGCAACCTTCCAGGGGATTCCTACAATGAGCAGTTCTTC | CASNLPGDSYNEQFF
- | TRBJ1-1 | many | TRBV20-1 | TGCAGTGCTAGCTTTTCAGCTGCCCCCACTGAAGCTTTCTTT | CSASFSAAPTEAFF
- | TRBJ1-5 | - | TRBV20-1 | TGCTGTGCTAACTCTAAGGGTTTTGGGGGGAGCAATCAGCCCCAGCATTTT | CCANSKGFGGSNQPQHF
- | TRBJ1-1 | - | TRBV14 | TGTGCCAGCAGCCAAGATCGGGTAATTATCATGAACACTGAAGCTTTCTTT | CASSQDRVIIMNTEAFF
- | TRBJ2-2 | - | TRBV9 | TGTGCCAGCAGCGGCCACTCAACTAGGCACACCGGGGAGCTGTTTTTT | CASSGHSTRHTGELFF
- | TRBJ1-1 | many | TRBV6-5 | TGTGCCAGCAGTTACTTACAGAGCAGGGCCCATGAGGCTTTCTTT | CASSYLQSRAHEAFF
- | TRBJ2-7 | many | TRBV4-3 | TGCGCCAGCAGCCAAGACGCGGGAATCTACGAGCAGTACTTC | CASSQDAGIYEQYF
- | TRBJ2-1 | many | TRBV10-1 | TGCGCCAGCAGTGAGTGGTTGGGCAATGAGCAGTTCTTC | CASSEWLGNEQFF
TRBD2 | TRBJ2-7 | many | TRBV5-1 | TGCGCCAGCAGCTTGAGCGGGGGCGACGAGCAGTACTTC | CASSLSGGDEQYF
TRBD1 | TRBJ2-7 | - | TRBV5-1 | TGCGCCAGCAGCTCGGATGGGGACAGGAGGTACGAGCAGTACTTC | CASSSDGDRRYEQYF
- | TRBJ2-6 | - | TRBV18 | TGTGCCAGCTCTCCCCCCGCAGGGTCTGGGGCCAACGTCCTGACTTTC | CASSPPAGSGANVLTF
TRBD2 | TRBJ2-3 | many | TRBV5-1 | TGCGCCAGCAGCCTAACCCGCGGGAGTAGCACAGATACGCAGTATTTT | CASSLTRGSSTDTQYF
- | TRBJ2-7 | many | TRBV7-9 | TGTGCCAGCAGCTTCCCGGGACTTCGGGAGCAGTACTTC | CASSFPGLREQYF
- | TRBJ2-3 | - | TRBV20-1 | TGCAGTGCTAGCCTGCAGGCAGATACGCAGTATTTT | CSASLQADTQYF
- | TRBJ1-2 | many | TRBV20-1 | TGCAGTGCTAAGGACAAAGGGAATGGCTACACCTTC | CSAKDKGNGYTF
- | TRBJ1-4 | few | TRBV20-1 | TGCAGTGTCGGGGACGCAACTAATGAAAAACTGTTTTTT | CSVGDATNEKLFF
- | TRBJ2-5 | many | TRBV18 | TGTGCCAGCGCCCCTAGGTACCAAGAGACCCAGTACTTC | CASAPRYQETQYF
- | TRBJ2-5 | many | TRBV29-1 | TGCAGCGTTGAAGAAGGGATGAAGGAGACCCAGTACTTC | CSVEEGMKETQYF
TRBD1 | TRBJ2-1 | - | TRBV20-1 | TGCAGTGCTTGGGACAGGGCTCCCCGTCCGGGGTCCTACAATGAGCAGTTCTTC | CSAWDRAPRPGSYNEQFF
TRBD1 | TRBJ1-4 | few | TRBV20-1 | TGCAGTGCTAATCCTGCCGACAGGGGAGGTGAAAAACTGTTTTTT | CSANPADRGGEKLFF
TRBD2 | TRBJ2-1 | few | TRBV27 | TGTGCCAGCAGTTGGCAGGGACTAGCGGGAGCGAATGAGCAGTTCTTC | CASSWQGLAGANEQFF
TRBD1 | TRBJ1-1 | - | TRBV20-1 | TGCAGTGTTAGACAGGGCACTGAAGCTTTCTTT | CSVRQGTEAFF
- | TRBJ2-3 | many | TRBV5-1 | TGCGCCAGCAGCTTGGGGTTAACTAGCACAGATACGCAGTATTTT | CASSLGLTSTDTQYF
TRBD2 | TRBJ2-7 | - | TRBV5-1 | TGCGCCAGCAGCAGGGAGGGTTCCCTCTCCTACGAGCCGTACTTC | CASSREGSLSYEPYF